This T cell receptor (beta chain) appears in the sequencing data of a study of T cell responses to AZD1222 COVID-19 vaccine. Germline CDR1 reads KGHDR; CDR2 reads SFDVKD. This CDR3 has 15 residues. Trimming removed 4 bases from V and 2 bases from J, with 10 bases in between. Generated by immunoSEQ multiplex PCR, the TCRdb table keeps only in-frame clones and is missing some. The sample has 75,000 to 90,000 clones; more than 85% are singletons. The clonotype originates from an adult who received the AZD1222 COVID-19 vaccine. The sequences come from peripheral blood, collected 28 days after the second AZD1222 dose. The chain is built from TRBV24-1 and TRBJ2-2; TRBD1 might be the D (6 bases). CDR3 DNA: TGTGCCACCAGTGAAACGACAGGAAACACCGGGGAGCTGTTTTTT. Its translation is CATSETTGNTGELFF.